Listed below are T cell receptor beta chains from one sample, sequenced in a study of post-analysis software for immune sequencing data. TCRdb analysed the PCR reads with MiXCR anew, one entry per CDR3 protein. The table records 350,000 to 450,000 distinct CDR3 sequences, 30% to 45% of them present only once. Sequenced sample: blood. These receptors originate from a girl aged 10 to 17 with multiple sclerosis. CDR3s leave out the opening cysteine and the closing phenylalanine or tryptophan.

v_call: TRBV29-1
cdr3_aa: SALSAGRGDTGELF

v_call: TRBV5-1
cdr3_aa: ASSFGLATTYEQY

v_call: TRBV11-2
cdr3_aa: ASSLELTGHNEQY

v_call: TRBV14
cdr3_aa: ASSPLRGGAVSTEAF

v_call: TRBV6-1
cdr3_aa: ASSGWRGLGDTQY

v_call: TRBV11-2
cdr3_aa: ASSIPGQGSYEQY

v_call: TRBV7-8
cdr3_aa: ASSLEGVDTQY

v_call: TRBV29-1
cdr3_aa: SVEDNASVGRRTQY

v_call: TRBV28
cdr3_aa: ASMGSSYEQY

v_call: TRBV20-1
cdr3_aa: SAWYQANEKLF

v_call: TRBV6-6
cdr3_aa: ASSYKGREGYGYT

v_call: TRBV6-1
cdr3_aa: ASSGPYNEQY

v_call: TRBV12-3/TRBV12-4
cdr3_aa: ASSIRDPNEQF

v_call: TRBV27
cdr3_aa: ASSSPTGTSAFNEQF

v_call: TRBV10-2
cdr3_aa: ASSDGRANTEAF

v_call: TRBV7-2
cdr3_aa: ASSRDLTYEQY

v_call: TRBV28
cdr3_aa: ASSLRSGEYEQY

v_call: TRBV7-2
cdr3_aa: ASSLDLASETQY

v_call: TRBV7-9
cdr3_aa: ASSFEGGYT

v_call: TRBV11-2
cdr3_aa: ASSFWGTTNTEAF

v_call: TRBV14
cdr3_aa: ASSPRWAQGYREQY

v_call: TRBV29-1
cdr3_aa: SAWGGTNYGYT

v_call: TRBV5-6
cdr3_aa: ASSLDRWGDFPIMNTEAF

v_call: TRBV12-3/TRBV12-4
cdr3_aa: ASTRWGANEKLF

v_call: TRBV9
cdr3_aa: ASSVGGGRTDTQY

v_call: TRBV2
cdr3_aa: ASRGAQGLAGYT

v_call: TRBV12-3/TRBV12-4
cdr3_aa: ASSLFQVPGNEQF

v_call: TRBV5-5
cdr3_aa: ASSNPAGPVQF

v_call: TRBV5-5
cdr3_aa: ASSVGTSNSPLH

v_call: TRBV12-3/TRBV12-4
cdr3_aa: ASSLDRGDTQY

v_call: TRBV4-1
cdr3_aa: ASSHVLDRTAF

v_call: TRBV12-3/TRBV12-4
cdr3_aa: ASSFEAGAQPQH

v_call: TRBV20-1
cdr3_aa: SARGRLTGTEAF

v_call: TRBV3-1
cdr3_aa: ASSQLGAGGRETQY

v_call: TRBV4-2
cdr3_aa: ASSQDGDRGSTDTQY

v_call: TRBV3-1
cdr3_aa: ASSQDGVGTEAF

v_call: TRBV11-2
cdr3_aa: ASSLVQGELKTQY

v_call: TRBV7-9
cdr3_aa: ASRSRQGDGQF

v_call: TRBV5-1
cdr3_aa: ASGLGGQYFGSPLH

v_call: TRBV12-3/TRBV12-4
cdr3_aa: ASSVGTGWGNQPQH

v_call: TRBV7-8
cdr3_aa: ASSLLGAPSGNTIY

v_call: TRBV6-1
cdr3_aa: ASSARTGSRSPPH

v_call: TRBV2
cdr3_aa: ASSEARGRVRQPQH

v_call: TRBV20-1
cdr3_aa: SAREWNTGELF

v_call: TRBV11-2
cdr3_aa: ASTRGLIADTQY

v_call: TRBV7-2
cdr3_aa: ASSPDRGEAQY

v_call: TRBV28
cdr3_aa: ASSPTPWGGTYEQY

v_call: TRBV5-1
cdr3_aa: ASSCDSPREGEKLF

v_call: TRBV6-1
cdr3_aa: ASSALRGPGTEAF

v_call: TRBV6-5
cdr3_aa: ASGEKRPTNSPLH

v_call: TRBV9
cdr3_aa: ASSVVGGQRAEQF

v_call: TRBV7-2
cdr3_aa: ASSFRQGMFPATNEKLF